This T cell receptor beta chain derives from a study of vaccination effects on CD4 cells after COVID-19 (dated by TCRdb to 2022 to 2024). As for the study more broadly: The ViraFEST assay stimulated PBMC with viral peptide pools and then used TCR sequencing to identify antigen-specific CD4+ T cell clonotypes by expansion. Two doses of either the BNT162b2 or the mRNA-1273 mRNA SARS-CoV-2 vaccine were administered to participants. SARS-CoV-2 spike-specific CD4+ TCR repertoires were compared before and after mRNA vaccination in COVID-19 convalescent patients and in infection-naive vaccine recipients. Each well held over 1.5 million PBMC cultured in IMDM containing 5% human AB serum, roughly 9.6 IU/ml IL-2 and gentamicin, along with 8 to 10 ug/ml peptides. The full study included some 10 COVID-19 convalescent patients and a few SARS-CoV-2-naive healthy vaccine recipients. Cultures from other donors in the study were sequenced with the Oncomine TCR Beta short-read assay on an Illumina iSeq 100. Study-wide findings and limitations: Limitations of the study were the small number of convalescent patients and the absence of early post-infection timepoints. Marked clonal contraction was observed in both infection-induced and vaccine-induced clones at late post-vaccination timepoints, consistent with waning T cell responses. Among healthy vaccine recipients, nearly all vaccine-induced clones were SARS-CoV-2 mono-reactive, and just 1 of 255 was cross-reactive with common cold coronaviruses.

After around eleven days of culture, CD4+ T cells were isolated with the EasySep CD4+ T cell isolation kit. Healthy vaccine recipients had no prior SARS-CoV-2 infection, confirmed by negative nucleocapsid antibodies before and after vaccination. On days 3 and 7, half of the culture medium was replaced with fresh IL-2-containing medium. Each peptide stimulation condition was cultured in triplicate wells unless otherwise noted. Using Ficoll-Paque Plus gradient centrifugation, PBMC were separated from whole blood and then either used fresh or cryopreserved at -140C. The QIAamp micro DNA kit was used to extract genomic DNA from the cultured CD4+ T cells. Library preparation was by the immunoSEQ multiplex PCR assay. DNA from the CD4+ T cells that had been cultured and isolated underwent TCR beta CDR3 sequencing. The study's own analysis went as follows. Non-productive TCR sequences were discarded, and reads were trimmed to the CDR3 region, with only CDR3s of 7 or more amino acids retained. The MANAFEST web app was used to pick out antigen-specific clonotypes by comparing their expansion in peptide wells with that in reference cultures. To count as positive, a clone had to show expansion at FDR<0.05 compared with the reference and with all other wells, an odds ratio above 5, and a frequency above 0.1% in two replicate wells. Clonotypes significantly expanded in SARS-CoV-2 spike wells and in at least one common cold coronavirus spike condition were defined as cross-reactive. Levenshtein distance calculated with the stringdist R package was used to assess CDR3 similarity, and unrooted trees were constructed with ape in R 3.6.1. TCRdb carries this immuneACCESS record with in-frame sequences only. Its versions omit some clonotypes, under half of them owing to an unresolved V gene in the studies checked, with the rest unexplained. V and J calls and clone size are given by that table; D and trimming were obtained from the DNA. In all, the sample holds about 70,000 clones, and 60% to 80% of those were seen once. Of the sample, roughly 2% is held by the ten largest clones.

The CDR3 sequence holds 14 residues, the cysteine and phenylalanine included. CDR3 DNA is the only sequence kept; it has 42 bases, read in frame from the first base. Deletion took 6 bases off V and 0 bases off J, with a span of 8 bases between the germline ends. Based on the germline V gene, the CDR1 and CDR2 sequences are MRHNA and SNTAGT. This clone was recorded only once. Its antigen remains unidentified. There are no base qualities to consult, and no much larger clone falls within one base. This clonotype was obtained from a human donor who received a COVID-19 vaccine. The chain joins TRBV6-4 to TRBJ2-2; TRBD2 could be the D gene, as 5 bases match. The sequencing used CD4+ T cells from PBMCs cultured without peptide, collected before COVID-19 vaccination. For the CDR3, the sequence is CASRTGTNTGELFF. The nucleotide sequence reads TGTGCCAGCAGGACGGGAACGAACACCGGGGAGCTGTTTTTT.